This T cell receptor beta chain was recovered during a study of siplizumab effects on memory and regulatory T cells (dated by TCRdb to 2018 to 2020). For context, the study as a whole: The study looked at the effect of siplizumab, an anti-CD2 antibody, on alloreactive T-cell subsets in allogeneic mixed lymphocyte reactions made from human PBMCs. What the research found in general, with its limitations: Of the alloreactive CD4+ clones that could be mapped, the Treg-derived share averaged approximately 67% with siplizumab compared with 26.9% in control reactions. Unstimulated naive T cells appeared to be more diverse than memory T cells, and naive cells seemed to make a substantial contribution to the alloresponse. Roughly 80-96% of proliferating CD4+ or CD8+ clones could not be assigned a naive or memory phenotype. The cumulative frequency of alloreactive sequences traceable to unstimulated CD4+ memory T cells was significantly reduced by siplizumab. Because sequences at frequencies below about 10^-5 were poorly captured, only a minor fraction of alloreactive clones could be mapped back to unstimulated subsets. Whether proliferating Tregs from siplizumab cultures actually had suppressive function was not functionally confirmed.

Library construction relied on the immunoSEQ multiplex PCR assay. The deep sequencing platform assayed around 94,000 TCR templates per sample. Genomic DNA extracted from sorted T cells was the material used for TCRbeta CDR3 sequencing. For the original study's pipeline: Clonal analysis of TCRbeta CDR3 data was done in the R programming language. Alloreactive CD4+ and CD8+ clones were identified by comparing unstimulated samples to CFSE-low samples taken after the reaction. Regulatory or non-regulatory origin of alloreactive CD4+ clones was assigned by matching sequences to the sorted unstimulated Treg and non-Treg repertoires. TCRdb took this table from immuneACCESS and kept in-frame rearrangements with V and J called. Such tables lack part of the clones; where checked against another copy, unresolved V genes explain under half of the gap, and the rest is unexplained. That table gives V, J and clone size, and the DNA gave D and trimming. Counted in this sample were 80,000 to 130,000 clones; more than 85% of them appeared once. Of the sample, more than 2.5% falls within the top ten clones.

The CDR3 starts with the cysteine, ends with the phenylalanine, and has 14 residues. CDR3 DNA is the only sequence kept; it has 42 bases, read in frame from the first base. The junction carries 13 bases between V and J, which are trimmed by 1 base and 7 bases respectively. Via the germline V gene (reference sequence), CDR1 is LNHDA and CDR2 SQIVND. Sorted unstimulated T cells and proliferating T cells recovered from mixed lymphocyte reactions were subjected to TCRbeta CDR3 sequencing. Fresh whole blood from 9 to 11 HLA-typed healthy donors was used to isolate PBMCs. Concerning this clone itself: What antigen it recognizes has not been identified. Per-base quality was not reported, and no clone a single base away is much larger than it.

Recombination connected TRBV19 to TRBJ1-2; no D gene is confidently identified. Sample: CD4+ T cells sorted from blood. This receptor was identified in a human donor in good health. Some clones in this sample may be carry-over from other donors' samples. The DNA sequence reads TGTGCCAGTAGTATAGGAGGCCTGCGAGGTGGCTACACCTTC. Translated, this gives CASSIGGLRGGYTF.